What follows are 8 T cell receptor beta chains derived from one specimen sequenced in a study of OX40 agonist ivuxolimab in advanced cancers. The assay was immunoSEQ multiplex PCR, and TCRdb's table has in-frame clones only and misses some. The table lists tens of thousands of clones, over 80% of them singletons. The source material was CD4+ or CD8+ T cells sorted from blood, sampled in a trial of the OX40 agonist ivuxolimab. The receptors derive from an adult with an advanced solid tumor such as melanoma, head and neck, liver or kidney cancer.

V gene TRBV10-1 combines with J gene TRBJ2-3; TRBD1 might be the D (6 bases). Germline CDR1 and CDR2: WNHNN and SYGVQD (reference sequence). The CDR3 runs 15 residues. V lost 4 bases to trimming and J lost 0 bases, with 11 bases between them. Here the CDR3 reads CASSVGDTSTDTQYF. DNA for the CDR3: TGCGCCAGCAGTGTAGGGGACACCAGCACAGATACGCAGTATTTT.

As to this clone: The junction differs from germline at one of its ends, possibly a read error. The chain uses TRBV11-2 and TRBJ1-4, with D hard to call. This CDR3 region has 12 residues. Per germline, CDR1 SGHAT and CDR2 FQNNGV. In nucleotides, the CDR3 is TGTGCCAGCAGCTTAGATGGCGAAAACCTGTTTTTT. Protein sequence: CASSLDGENLFF.

In DNA form, the CDR3 reads TGTGCCAGGGGTGAAGCTTTCTTT. This encodes CARGEAFF. The chain joins TRBV5-4 to TRBJ1-1; D is ambiguous. This CDR3 comprises 8 residues. The V gene's germline CDR1 is SGHNT and CDR2 YYREEE (reference sequence). Trimming took off 8 bases at V and 7 bases at J, with 3 bases between the two ends. Using reference TRBV5-4 and TRBJ1-1 for the parts outside the CDR3, the full variable domain is ETGVTQSPTHLIKTRGQQVTLRCSSQSGHNTVSWYQQALGQGPQFIFQYYREEENGRGNFPPRFSGLQFPNYSSELNVNALELDDSALYLCARGEAFFGQGTRLTVV.

J is TRBJ2-5 and V is TRBV2, with D possibly matching TRBD2 (5 bases). Trimming left V 5 bases short and J 5 bases short, with 15 bases between. This CDR3 spans 14 amino acids. The germline V gene encodes CDR1 SNHLY and CDR2 FYNNEI. CDR3 in DNA: TGTGCCAGCAGTTTTGGCCCAACGGGGGAGACCCAGTACTTC. This gives the protein CASSFGPTGETQYF.

The chain combines TRBV7-6 with TRBJ1-4; D gene ambiguous. Germline assignment: CDR1 SGHVS and CDR2 FNYEAQ. Trimming removed 2 bases at V and 0 bases at J, with 13 bases between. This CDR3 region has 17 residues. CDR3 loop: CASSLWSIDATNEKLFF. The CDR3 DNA sequence: TGTGCCAGCAGCTTATGGTCCATCGATGCAACTAATGAAAAACTGTTTTTT.

The chain has TRBV6-1 and TRBJ1-1, with a weak D call TRBD1 (5 bases). CDR3 length: 14 residues. V shed 8 bases and J shed 1 base, with 14 bases lying between them. Germline CDR1 MNHNS, CDR2 SASEGT. The CDR3 nucleotides read TGTGCCAGCGGGGACCTCACGGGGAACACTGAAGCTTTCTTT. This gives the protein CASGDLTGNTEAFF.

The chain employs TRBV10-3 and TRBJ1-2; maybe TRBD1 (5 bases). The V and J ends lost 4 bases and 0 bases respectively, with 15 bases between them. Germline V gene lookup returns CDR1 ENHRY and CDR2 SYGVKD. This CDR3 has 16 amino acids. CDR3 sequence: CAISGPPGLANYGYTF. For the CDR3, the DNA is TGTGCCATCAGTGGCCCCCCGGGGCTAGCTAACTATGGCTACACCTTC.

This chain links TRBV27 with TRBJ1-2; TRBD1 agrees at 8 bases. With V trimmed by 3 bases and J by 8 bases, 14 bases remained unmatched. The CDR3 covers 16 residues. Germline V gene sequence: CDR1 MNHEY, CDR2 SMNVEV (reference sequence). The CDR3 DNA sequence: TGTGCCAGCAGTTTGAGAGGACAGGGCGCCCATATCGGCTACACCTTC. Protein sequence: CASSLRGQGAHIGYTF.